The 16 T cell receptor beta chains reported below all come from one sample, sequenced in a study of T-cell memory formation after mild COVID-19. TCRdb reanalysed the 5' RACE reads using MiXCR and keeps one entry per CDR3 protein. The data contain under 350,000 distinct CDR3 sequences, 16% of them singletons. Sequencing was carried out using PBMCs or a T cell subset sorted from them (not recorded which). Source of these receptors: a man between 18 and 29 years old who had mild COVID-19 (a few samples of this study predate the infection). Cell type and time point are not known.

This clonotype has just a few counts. The CDR3 DNA follows: TGTGCCAGCAGTTACCAGGGGGTGAGAGGCTACACCTTC. This codes for CASSYQGVRGYTF. This rearrangement joins TRBV6-5 to TRBJ1-2; 7 nucleotides line up with TRBD1. V was clipped by 2 bases and J by 8 bases; unmatched bases: 5. CDR3 length: 13 amino acids. Germline CDR1 and CDR2: MNHEY and SVGAGI.

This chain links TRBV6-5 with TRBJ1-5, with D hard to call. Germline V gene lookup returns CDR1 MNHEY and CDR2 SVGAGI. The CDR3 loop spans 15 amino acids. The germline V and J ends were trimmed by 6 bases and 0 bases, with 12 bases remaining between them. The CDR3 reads CASSMSSASNQPQHF. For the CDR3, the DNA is TGTGCCAGCAGCATGTCCTCGGCTAGCAATCAGCCCCAGCATTTT.

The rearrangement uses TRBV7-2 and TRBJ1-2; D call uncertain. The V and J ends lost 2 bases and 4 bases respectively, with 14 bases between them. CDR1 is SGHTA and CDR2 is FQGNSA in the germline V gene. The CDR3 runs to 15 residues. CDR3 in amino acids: CASSLPAPALYGYTF. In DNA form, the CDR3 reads TGTGCCAGCAGCTTACCCGCCCCAGCCCTCTATGGCTACACCTTC.

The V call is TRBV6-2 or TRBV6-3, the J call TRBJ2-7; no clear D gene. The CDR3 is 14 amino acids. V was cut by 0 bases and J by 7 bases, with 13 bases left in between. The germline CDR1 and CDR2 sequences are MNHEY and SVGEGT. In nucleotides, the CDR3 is TGTGCCAGCAGTTACTCGAGGTCTGGCCGGGAGCAGTACTTC. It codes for CASSYSRSGREQYF.

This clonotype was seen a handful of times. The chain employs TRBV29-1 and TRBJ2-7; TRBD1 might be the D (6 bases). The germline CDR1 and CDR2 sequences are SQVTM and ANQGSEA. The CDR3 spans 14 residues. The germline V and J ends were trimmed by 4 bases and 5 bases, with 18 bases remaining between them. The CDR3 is CSVGGQGPIHEQYF. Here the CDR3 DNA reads TGCAGCGTTGGGGGGCAGGGACCGATCCACGAGCAGTACTTC.

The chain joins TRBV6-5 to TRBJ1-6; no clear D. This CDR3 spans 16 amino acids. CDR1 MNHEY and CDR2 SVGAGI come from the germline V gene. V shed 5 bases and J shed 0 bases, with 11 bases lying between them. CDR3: CASSVQKSSYNSPLHF. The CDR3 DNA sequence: TGTGCCAGCAGTGTACAGAAGAGCTCCTATAATTCACCCCTCCACTTT.

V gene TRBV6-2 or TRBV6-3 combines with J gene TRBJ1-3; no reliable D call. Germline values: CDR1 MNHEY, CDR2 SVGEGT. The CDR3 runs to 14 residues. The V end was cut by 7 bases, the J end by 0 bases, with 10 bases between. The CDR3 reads CASTETDSGNTIYF. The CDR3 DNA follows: TGTGCCAGCACCGAAACCGACTCTGGAAACACCATATATTTT.

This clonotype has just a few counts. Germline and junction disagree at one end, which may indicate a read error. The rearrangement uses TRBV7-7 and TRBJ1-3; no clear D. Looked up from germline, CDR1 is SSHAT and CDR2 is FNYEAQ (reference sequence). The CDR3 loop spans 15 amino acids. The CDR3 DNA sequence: TGTGCTAGCAGCTTTGCCCCAGGCTCTGGAAACACCATATATTTT. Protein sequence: CASSFAPGSGNTIYF.

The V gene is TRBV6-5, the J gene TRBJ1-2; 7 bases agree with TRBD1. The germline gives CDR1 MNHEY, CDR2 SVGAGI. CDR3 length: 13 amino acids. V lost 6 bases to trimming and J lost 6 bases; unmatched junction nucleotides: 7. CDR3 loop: CASSPQGGHGYTF. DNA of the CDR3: TGTGCCAGCAGCCCTCAGGGGGGTCATGGCTACACCTTC.

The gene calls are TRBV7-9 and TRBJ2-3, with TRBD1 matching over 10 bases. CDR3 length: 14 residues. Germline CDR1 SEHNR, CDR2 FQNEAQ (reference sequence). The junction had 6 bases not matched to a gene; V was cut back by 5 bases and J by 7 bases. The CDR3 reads CASSPRDRGYTQYF. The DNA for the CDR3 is TGTGCCAGCAGCCCCCGGGACAGGGGATATACGCAGTATTTT.

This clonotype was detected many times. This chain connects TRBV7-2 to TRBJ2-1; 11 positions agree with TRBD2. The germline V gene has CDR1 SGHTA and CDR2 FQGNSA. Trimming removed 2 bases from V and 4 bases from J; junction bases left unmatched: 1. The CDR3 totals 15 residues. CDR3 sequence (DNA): TGTGCCAGCAGCTTACTAGCGGGGGGATACAATGAGCAGTTCTTC. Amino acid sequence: CASSLLAGGYNEQFF.

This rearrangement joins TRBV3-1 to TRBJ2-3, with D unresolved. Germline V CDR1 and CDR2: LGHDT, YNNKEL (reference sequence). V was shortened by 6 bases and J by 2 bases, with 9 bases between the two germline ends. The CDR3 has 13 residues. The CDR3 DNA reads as TGTGCCAGCAGGGAATTATACACAGATACGCAGTATTTT. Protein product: CASRELYTDTQYF.

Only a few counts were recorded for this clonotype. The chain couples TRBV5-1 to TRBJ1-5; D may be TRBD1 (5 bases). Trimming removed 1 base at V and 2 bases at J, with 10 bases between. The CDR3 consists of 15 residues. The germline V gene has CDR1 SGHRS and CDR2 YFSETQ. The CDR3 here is CASSLIGGGNQPQHF. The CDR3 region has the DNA TGCGCCAGCAGCTTGATCGGGGGAGGCAATCAGCCCCAGCATTTT.

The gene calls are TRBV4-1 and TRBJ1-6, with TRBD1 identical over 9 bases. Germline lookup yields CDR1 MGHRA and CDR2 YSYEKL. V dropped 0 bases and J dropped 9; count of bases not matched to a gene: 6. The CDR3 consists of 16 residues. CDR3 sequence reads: CASSQDLTGGFSPLHF. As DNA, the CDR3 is TGCGCCAGCAGCCAAGATCTGACAGGGGGTTTTTCACCCCTCCACTTT.

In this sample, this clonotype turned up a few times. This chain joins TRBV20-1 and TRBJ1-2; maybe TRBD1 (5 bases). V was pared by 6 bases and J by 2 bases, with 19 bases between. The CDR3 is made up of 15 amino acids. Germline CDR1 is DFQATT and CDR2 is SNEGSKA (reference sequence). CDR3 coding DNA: TGCAGTGCCGAGACCGCGGGGGGAAGCAACTATGGCTACACCTTC. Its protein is CSAETAGGSNYGYTF.

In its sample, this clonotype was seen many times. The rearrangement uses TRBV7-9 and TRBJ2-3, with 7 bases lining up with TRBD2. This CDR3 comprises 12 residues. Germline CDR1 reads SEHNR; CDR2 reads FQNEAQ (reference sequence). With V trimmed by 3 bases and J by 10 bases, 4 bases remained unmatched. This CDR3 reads CASSFGGIPQYF. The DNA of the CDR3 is TGTGCCAGCAGCTTCGGGGGGATCCCGCAGTATTTT.